This T cell receptor beta chain was documented in a study of blood T cell repertoires in COVID-19. The CDR3 is made up of 14 amino acids. Germline V gives CDR1 LNHDA, CDR2 SQIVND (reference sequence). The J segment lost 4 bases and the V segment lost 7 bases, leaving 8 bases of the junction unmatched. Only in-frame clones appear in the TCRdb table, and some are missing; sequencing was by immunoSEQ multiplex PCR. The sample lists about 280,000 clones; 85% were seen once. The V gene is TRBV19, the J gene TRBJ1-1; 8 positions agree with TRBD1. The TCR sequence derives from a man between 45 and 60 years old with active or convalescent COVID-19. The sample was peripheral blood. CDR3 region: CASTADRASTEAFF. CDR3 coding DNA: TGTGCCAGTACTGCGGACAGGGCGAGCACTGAAGCTTTCTTT.